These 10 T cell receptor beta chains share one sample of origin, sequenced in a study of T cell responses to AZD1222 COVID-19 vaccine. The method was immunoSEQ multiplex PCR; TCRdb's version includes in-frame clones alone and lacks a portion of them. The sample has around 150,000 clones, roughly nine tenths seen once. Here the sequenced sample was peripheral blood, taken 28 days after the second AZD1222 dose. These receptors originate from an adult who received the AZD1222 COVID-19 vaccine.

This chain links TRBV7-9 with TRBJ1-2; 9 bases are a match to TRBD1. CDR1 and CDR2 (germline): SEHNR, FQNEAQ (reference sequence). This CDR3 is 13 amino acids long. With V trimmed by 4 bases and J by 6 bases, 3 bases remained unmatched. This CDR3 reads CASSYRDRDGYTF. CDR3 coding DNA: TGTGCCAGCAGCTACCGGGACAGGGATGGCTACACCTTC. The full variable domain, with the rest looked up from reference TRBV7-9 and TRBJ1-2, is DTGVSQNPRHKITKRGQNVTFRCDPISEHNRLYWYRQTLGQGPEFLTYFQNEAQLEKSRLLSDRFSAERPKGSFSTLEIQRTEQGDSAMYLCASSYRDRDGYTFGSGTRLTVV.

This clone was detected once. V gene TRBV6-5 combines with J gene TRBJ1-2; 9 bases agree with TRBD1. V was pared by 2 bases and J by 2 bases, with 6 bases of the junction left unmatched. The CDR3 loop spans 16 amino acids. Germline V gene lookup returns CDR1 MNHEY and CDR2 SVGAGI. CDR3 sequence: CASSYPKTGGNYGYTF. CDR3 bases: TGTGCCAGCAGTTACCCGAAGACAGGGGGAAACTATGGCTACACCTTC.

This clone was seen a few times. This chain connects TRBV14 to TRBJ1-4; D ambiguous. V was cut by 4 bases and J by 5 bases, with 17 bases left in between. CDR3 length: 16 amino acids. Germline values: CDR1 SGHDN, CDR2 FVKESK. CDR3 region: CASSLRTGSYNEKLFF. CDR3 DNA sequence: TGTGCCAGCAGCCTGCGAACGGGATCATACAATGAAAAACTGTTTTTT.

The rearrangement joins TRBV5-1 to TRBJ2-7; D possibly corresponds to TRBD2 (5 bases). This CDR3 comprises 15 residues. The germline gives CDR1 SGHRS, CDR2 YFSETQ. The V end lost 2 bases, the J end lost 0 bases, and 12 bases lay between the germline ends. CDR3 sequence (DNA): TGCGCCAGCAGCTTTACCGGACTCCGCTCCTACGAGCAGTACTTC. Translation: CASSFTGLRSYEQYF. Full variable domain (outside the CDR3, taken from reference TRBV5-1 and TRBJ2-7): KAGVTQTPRYLIKTRGQQVTLSCSPISGHRSVSWYQQTPGQGLQFLFEYFSETQRNKGNFPGRFSGRQFSNSRSEMNVSTLELGDSALYLCASSFTGLRSYEQYFGPGTRLTVT.

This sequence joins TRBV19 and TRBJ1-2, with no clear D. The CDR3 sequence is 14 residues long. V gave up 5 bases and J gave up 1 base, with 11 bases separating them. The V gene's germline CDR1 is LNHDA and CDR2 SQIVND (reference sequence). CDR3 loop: CASSALLNNYGYTF. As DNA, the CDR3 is TGTGCCAGTAGTGCTCTCCTGAATAACTATGGCTACACCTTC.

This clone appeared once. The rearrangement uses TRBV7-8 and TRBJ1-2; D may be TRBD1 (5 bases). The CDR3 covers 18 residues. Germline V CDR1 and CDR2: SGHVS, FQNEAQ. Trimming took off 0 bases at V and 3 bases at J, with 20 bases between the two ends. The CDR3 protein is CASSLAPSPRGEDYGYTF. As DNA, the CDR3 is TGTGCCAGCAGCTTAGCCCCTAGCCCCCGGGGGGAGGACTATGGCTACACCTTC.

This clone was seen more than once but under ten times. The CDR3 loop reads CASSLVAGTGLGAFF. As DNA, the CDR3 is TGTGCCAGCAGCTTAGTAGCAGGGACAGGGTTAGGGGCTTTCTTT. The chain uses TRBV7-2 and TRBJ1-1; TRBD1 agrees at 9 bases. This CDR3 comprises 15 residues. Germline V gene data show CDR1 as SGHTA and CDR2 as FQGNSA. The trim removed 1 base at V and 11 bases at J, leaving 11 bases unmatched.

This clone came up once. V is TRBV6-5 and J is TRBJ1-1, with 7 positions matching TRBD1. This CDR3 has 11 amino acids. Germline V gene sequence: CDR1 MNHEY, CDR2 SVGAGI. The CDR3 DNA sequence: TGTGAGGGGGCGCGGAACACTGAAGCTTTCTTT. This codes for CEGARNTEAFF.

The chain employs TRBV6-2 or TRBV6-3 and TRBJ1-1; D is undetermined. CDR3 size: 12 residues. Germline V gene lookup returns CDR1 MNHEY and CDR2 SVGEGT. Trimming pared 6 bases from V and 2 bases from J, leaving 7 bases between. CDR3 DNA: TGTGCCAGCAGCAACAGAAACACTGAAGCTTTCTTT. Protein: CASSNRNTEAFF.

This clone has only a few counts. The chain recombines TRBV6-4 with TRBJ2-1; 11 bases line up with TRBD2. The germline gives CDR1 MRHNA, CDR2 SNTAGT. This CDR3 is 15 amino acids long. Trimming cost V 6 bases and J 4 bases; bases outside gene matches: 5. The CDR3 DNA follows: TGTGCCAGCAGCAAACTAGCGGGAGATTACAATGAGCAGTTCTTC. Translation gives CASSKLAGDYNEQFF.